Here is one T cell receptor (beta chain) with its context. Its antigen is not identified. Construction of the TCRbeta library involved unique molecular identifiers. MiXCR, applied by TCRdb to the PCR reads, yields one record per CDR3 protein. Of around 270,000 distinct CDR3 sequences in the sample, around a tenth were seen once. The data are from a study of T-cell reconstitution after alpha-beta-depleted transplantation in children. Study results and caveats: Reported findings indicate that, about two months after transplant, alpha-beta T cells came from several hundred expanded clones, which were derived from non-depleted graft cells. From newly produced T cells came most of the T-cell counts and diversity one year after transplant. TCRbeta diversity was high at day 60 in some patients (a result of surviving recipient T cells and thymic progenitors).

The junction had 6 bases not matched to a gene; V was cut back by 2 bases and J by 3 bases. The CDR3 is 16 residues long. Germline V gene sequence: CDR1 SEHNR, CDR2 FQNEAQ (reference sequence). Here the sequenced sample was PBMCs, taken before TCRalphabeta/CD19-depleted stem cell transplant. This chain connects TRBV7-9 to TRBJ2-1; 8 nucleotides match TRBD2. This TCR was recovered from a boy younger than two with acute myeloid leukemia, due to receive a stem cell transplant. CDR3 in amino acids: CASSLTGGGDYNEQFF. The CDR3 DNA sequence: TGTGCCAGCAGCTTAACCGGGGGGGGGGACTACAATGAGCAGTTCTTC. Based on the CDR3 plus reference TRBV7-9 and TRBJ2-1, the full variable domain is DTGVSQNPRHKITKRGQNVTFRCDPISEHNRLYWYRQTLGQGPEFLTYFQNEAQLEKSRLLSDRFSAERPKGSFSTLEIQRTEQGDSAMYLCASSLTGGGDYNEQFFGPGTRLTVL.